This T cell receptor beta chain comes out of a study of blood T cells in healthy people across ages. On the study more broadly: Template switching picked up about one barcoded beta molecule for each two T cells.

CDR3 length: 12 residues. Germline values: CDR1 SGHDT, CDR2 YYEEEE. Study-level findings and limits: CMV status of donors was unknown, possibly confounding expanded clonotype changes.

Ten or more counts support this clonotype. What it binds is not known. Then a second PCR, running roughly 7 to 11 cycles, was carried out with a sample-barcoded 5' primer and a J-beta primer mix. TCRdb ran MiXCR on the 5' RACE reads and lists one entry per CDR3 protein. The data show roughly 1 million distinct CDR3 sequences, approximately 25% seen once. These data also formed part of another study, on T cells of mothers and their children. From that study: Within related and unrelated pairs, thymic selection shapes TCR recombination output in a similar way.

The rearrangement links TRBV5-6 to TRBJ2-5; D may be TRBD2 (6 bases). The end of the DNA fits TRBJ2-1 better, so the J call may be wrong. This sequence was found in a girl aged 2 to 10 in good health. Sequencing was done on a sample of blood. DNA of the CDR3: TGTGCCAGCAGCTCCTTAGCGGTCGAGCAGTTCTTC. Residues: CASSSLAVEQFF.